Listed below are T cell receptor beta chains from one sample, sequenced in a study of CD8 T cells in Susac syndrome. MiXCR, run by TCRdb on the immunoSEQ multiplex PCR reads, gives a single entry per CDR3 protein. The sample lists 100,000 to 150,000 distinct CDR3 sequences, around 94% seen once, with 0.065% to 0.09% in the top ten. Sequencing was performed on CD4+ T cells from PBMCs. The source of these receptors is a human donor in good health. Both conserved end residues are part of each CDR3. The order of the fields is J gene, D gene, V gene, CDR3 protein, CDR3 DNA. D genes are given only for firm matches.

TRBJ2-1 - TRBV30 CAWSFWRESVTYNEQFF TGTGCCTGGAGTTTTTGGCGGGAATCCGTAACCTACAATGAGCAGTTCTTC
TRBJ1-2 - TRBV7-9 CASSLRSDGYTF TGTGCCAGCAGCTTACGGTCCGATGGCTACACCTTC
TRBJ1-4 TRBD1 TRBV3-1 CASSPPGQRNEKLFF TGTGCCAGCAGCCCTCCGGGACAGAGGAATGAAAAACTGTTTTTT
TRBJ2-2 TRBD2 TRBV7-2 CASSLVVLAGGFAGELFF TGTGCCAGCAGCTTAGTGGTCCTAGCGGGAGGGTTCGCCGGGGAGCTGTTTTTT
TRBJ2-7 TRBD1 TRBV27 CASSLSPLGQGVSYEQYF TGTGCCAGCAGTTTAAGCCCCCTAGGACAGGGGGTCTCCTACGAGCAGTACTTC
TRBJ2-1 TRBD1 TRBV6-2/TRBV6-3 CASKRWTGSYNEQFF TGTGCCAGCAAACGTTGGACAGGCTCCTACAATGAGCAGTTCTTC
TRBJ2-4 - TRBV6-5 CASSSFQAKNIQYF TGTGCCAGCAGCTCGTTTCAGGCAAAAAACATTCAGTACTTC
TRBJ1-3 - TRBV20-1 CSASDPGSGNTIYF TGCAGTGCAAGCGACCCGGGCTCTGGAAACACCATATATTTT
TRBJ2-1 TRBD2 TRBV20-1 CSARDGTTQWNEQFF TGCAGTGCTAGAGATGGGACTACCCAGTGGAATGAGCAGTTCTTC
TRBJ2-7 TRBD1 TRBV4-3 CASSLNRQGGHEQYF TGCGCCAGCAGCCTCAACCGACAGGGTGGCCACGAGCAGTACTTC
TRBJ1-1 TRBD1 TRBV30 CAWSDQGAYTEAFF TGTGCCTGGAGCGACCAGGGGGCATACACTGAAGCTTTCTTT
TRBJ2-5 TRBD1 TRBV2 CASSSGQGETQYF TGTGCCAGCAGTTCCGGACAGGGAGAGACCCAGTACTTC
TRBJ1-2 - TRBV6-1 CASSGPVGGYTF TGTGCCAGCAGTGGACCAGTAGGAGGCTACACCTTC
TRBJ2-1 TRBD1 TRBV3-1 CASSHGQGASNEQFF TGTGCCAGCAGCCACGGACAGGGGGCTAGCAATGAGCAGTTCTTC
TRBJ2-7 TRBD1 TRBV5-6 CASSLNRGRLGEQYF TGTGCCAGCAGCTTGAACAGGGGGCGATTGGGCGAGCAGTACTTC
TRBJ2-5 - TRBV20-1 CSASRTSQETQYF TGCAGTGCTTCCCGGACGTCCCAAGAGACCCAGTACTTC
TRBJ2-6 - TRBV5-1 CASSLGTSGANVLTF TGCGCCAGCAGCTTGGGGACGTCGGGGGCCAACGTCCTGACTTTC